The T cell receptor (beta chain) under discussion was sequenced for a study of post-analysis software for immune sequencing data. Findings of the study overall: In patients, TRBV5-6, TRBV5-1 and TRBV20-1 belonged to five TRBV segments found more frequently than in controls.

Turning to this clonotype: Its antigen is unknown. Compared with germline, one end of the junction differs, possibly owing to a read error.

Incorporated into the TCR beta cDNA libraries were unique molecular identifiers, which served to reduce PCR and sequencing biases. Approximately 500,000 cDNA molecules were obtained per 1 to 10 million input T cells. TCRdb reanalysed the PCR reads using MiXCR and keeps one entry per CDR3 protein. This table has more than 450,000 distinct CDR3 sequences, 30% to 40% appearing once. The CDR3 length is 15 residues. CDR1 and CDR2 (germline): SGHTA, FQGNSA. The gene calls are TRBV7-2 and TRBJ2-4; maybe TRBD2 (5 bases). This TCR was recovered from a girl aged 2-17 years with multiple sclerosis. Sequenced material: blood. The CDR3 DNA reads TGTGTCAGCAGCTTAGGCGCGGGCGTGCAAAACATTCAGTACTTC. It encodes CVSSLGAGVQNIQYF.